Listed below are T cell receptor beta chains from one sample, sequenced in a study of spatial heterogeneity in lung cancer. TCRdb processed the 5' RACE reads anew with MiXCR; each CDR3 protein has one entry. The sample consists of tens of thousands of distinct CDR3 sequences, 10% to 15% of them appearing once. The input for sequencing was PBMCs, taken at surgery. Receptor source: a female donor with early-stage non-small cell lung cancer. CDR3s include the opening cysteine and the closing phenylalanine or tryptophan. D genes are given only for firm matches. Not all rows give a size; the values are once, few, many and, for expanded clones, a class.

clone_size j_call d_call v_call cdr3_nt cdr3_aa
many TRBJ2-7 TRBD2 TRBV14 TGTGCCAGCAGCCAAGCCCTAGCGGGGAAATACGAGCAGTACTTC CASSQALAGKYEQYF
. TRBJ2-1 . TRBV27 TGTGCCAGCAGTTTATCTCGGGGGCGGGATGAGCAGTTCTTC CASSLSRGRDEQFF
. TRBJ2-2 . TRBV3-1 TGTGCCAGCAGCACAGGGATTCCGAACACCGGGGAGCTGTTTTTT CASSTGIPNTGELFF
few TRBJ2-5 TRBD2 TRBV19 TGTGCCAGTAGTATTTCTAGCGGGGGTTTGGAGACCCAGTACTTC CASSISSGGLETQYF
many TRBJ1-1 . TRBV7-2 TGTGCCAGCAGCTTAGCAGGAGACACTGAAGCTTTCTTT CASSLAGDTEAFF
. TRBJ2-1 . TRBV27 TGTGCCAGCAGTTTAGCCCCAGCCTGGGATGAGCAGTTCTTC CASSLAPAWDEQFF
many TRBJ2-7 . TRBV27 TGTGCCAGCAGTGGGCCGGCGGGGGCCTACTACGAGCAGTACTTC CASSGPAGAYYEQYF
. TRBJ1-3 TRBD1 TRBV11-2 TGTGCCAGCAGCTTCGACAGGGTAAACACCATATATTTT CASSFDRVNTIYF
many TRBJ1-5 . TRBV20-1 TGCAGTGCTAGGGGGCGGGGTGGCATAGGTCAGCCCCAGCATTTT CSARGRGGIGQPQHF
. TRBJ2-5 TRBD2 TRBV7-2 TGTGCCAGCAGCTTAGTTAGCGGGGGGGGAGAGACCCAGTACTTC CASSLVSGGGETQYF
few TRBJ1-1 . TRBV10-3 TGTGCCATCAACCCCTCGGGACTCGGAGACACTGAAGCTTTCTTT CAINPSGLGDTEAFF
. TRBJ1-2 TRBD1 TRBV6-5 TGTGCCAGCAGTTACAGGGGGCCAAACCCTAACTATGGCTACACCTTC CASSYRGPNPNYGYTF
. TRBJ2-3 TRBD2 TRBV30 TGTGCCCTTCGGGGGGGGGCTCGAACGCAGTATTTT CALRGGARTQYF
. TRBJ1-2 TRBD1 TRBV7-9 TGTGCCAGCAGCTTAGAAGGTGAACAGGGGGCAGGTGGCTACACCTTC CASSLEGEQGAGGYTF
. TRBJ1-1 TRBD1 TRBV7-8 TGTGCCAGCAGCTCCGTTCCGACAGGGAGGCACACTGAAGCTTTCTTT CASSSVPTGRHTEAFF
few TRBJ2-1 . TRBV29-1 TGCAGCGTTGGTGAGGGTCGGTCCTACAATGAGCAGTTCTTC CSVGEGRSYNEQFF
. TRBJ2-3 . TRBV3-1 TGTGCCAGCAGCCAAGCGGGGGCGGGTGCGGATACGCAGTATTTT CASSQAGAGADTQYF
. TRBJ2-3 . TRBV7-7 TGTGCTAGCAGCTTAGGAAGCGGTGTTAGCACAGATACGCAGTATTTT CASSLGSGVSTDTQYF
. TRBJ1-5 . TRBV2 TGTGCCGGATCCCCTGAAGGGACACGTCAGCCCCAGCATTTT CAGSPEGTRQPQHF
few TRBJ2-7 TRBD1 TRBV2 TGTGCCAAGGACAGGACCTACGAGCAGTACTTC CAKDRTYEQYF
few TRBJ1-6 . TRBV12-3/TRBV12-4 TGTGCCAGCAGTTTCCGGTCTGGGAATTCACCCCTCCACTTT CASSFRSGNSPLHF
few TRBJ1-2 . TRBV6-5 TGTGCCAGCAGTTACTCCGGACCACAGTACTATGGCTACACCTTC CASSYSGPQYYGYTF
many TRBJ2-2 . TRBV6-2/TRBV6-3 TGTGCCAGCAGTGACCTCACCGGGGAGCTGTTTTTT CASSDLTGELFF
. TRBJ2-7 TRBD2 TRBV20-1 TGCAGTGCTAGAGCGGGGGGACTCACCTACGAGCAGTACTTC CSARAGGLTYEQYF
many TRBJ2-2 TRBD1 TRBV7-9 TGTGCCAGCAGCTCCTTGACAGGGTCCGGGGAGCTGTTTTTT CASSSLTGSGELFF
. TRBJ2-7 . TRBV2 TGTGCCAGCAGTGAAAGCCGGTACGAGCAGTACTTC CASSESRYEQYF
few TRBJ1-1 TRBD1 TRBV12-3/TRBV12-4 TGTGCCAGCAGATCTAGGGGGCTAAACACTGAAGCTTTCTTT CASRSRGLNTEAFF
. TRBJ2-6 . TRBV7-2 TGTGCCAGCAGCCTCGACCGAACCCGACCAGGGGCCAACGTCCTGACTTTC CASSLDRTRPGANVLTF
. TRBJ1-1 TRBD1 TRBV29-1 TGCAGCGTTGAAGTCGGCAGGGGGACCACTGAAGCTTTCTTT CSVEVGRGTTEAFF